These T cell receptor beta chains were read from a single sample in a study of blood T cell repertoires in COVID-19. Generated by immunoSEQ multiplex PCR, the TCRdb table keeps only in-frame clones and is missing some. The data show about 280,000 clones, with 80% to 90% seen just once and roughly 11% held by the top ten. The sequencing sample was made of peripheral blood. All receptors come from a woman aged 70 to 79 with acute or convalescent COVID-19. Both conserved end residues are part of each CDR3. The D gene is left open where the match is weak. The size entry is marked missing in some rows and otherwise reads once, few, many or a size class.

j_call,v_call,d_call,clone_size,cdr3_nt,cdr3_aa
TRBJ2-2,TRBV24-1,-,-,TGTGCCACCAGTGATTTTTCGACAGGGAACACCGGGGAGCTGTTTTTT,CATSDFSTGNTGELFF
TRBJ2-3,TRBV5-1,TRBD2,-,TGCGCCAGCAGCTTGGGGGCGCGGGGGGGCCGGTGGCCAGATACGCAGTATTTT,CASSLGARGGRWPDTQYF
TRBJ2-2,TRBV4-1,-,many,TGCGCCAGCAGCCAAGATGGCAAAACCGAGTGGGGGGCCGGGGAGCTGTTTTTT,CASSQDGKTEWGAGELFF
TRBJ1-6,TRBV3-1/TRBV3-2,-,-,TGTGCCAGCGAGCGGGGACGGAGCTCCTATAATTCACCCCTCCACTTT,CASERGRSSYNSPLHF
TRBJ1-1,TRBV7-8,TRBD1,-,TGTGCCAGCAGCCCGCGTATCCGGGACAGGGGCACTGAAGCTTTCTTT,CASSPRIRDRGTEAFF
TRBJ2-1,TRBV6-5,TRBD2,-,TGTGCCAGCAGCACCGGGGGGGCATGGTACAATGAGCAGTTCTTC,CASSTGGAWYNEQFF
TRBJ1-1,TRBV7-8,-,-,TGTGCCAGCAGCCCCCGGGCCCTAGGGGACACTGAAGCTTTCTTT,CASSPRALGDTEAFF
TRBJ1-1,TRBV6-2/TRBV6-3,-,-,TGTGCCAGCAGTCCCTCTGCACGGGCTTTCTTT,CASSPSARAFF
TRBJ2-2,TRBV4-2,-,-,TGTGCCAGCAGCCAAGAGGGGGGAAGGTACACCGGGGAGCTGTTTTTT,CASSQEGGRYTGELFF
TRBJ2-7,TRBV12-3/TRBV12-4,TRBD2,-,TGTGCCAGCGTAGCGGGCAGTCCCTACGAGCAGTACTTC,CASVAGSPYEQYF
TRBJ2-2,TRBV7-7,TRBD2,-,TGTGCTAGCAGCCCGACGGGAAGGGGAGGGACCGGGGAGCTGTTTTTT,CASSPTGRGGTGELFF
TRBJ2-5,TRBV7-2,TRBD2,-,TGTGCCAGCAGCCCCGGGGGGGCCCTGGAAGAGACCCAGTACTTC,CASSPGGALEETQYF
TRBJ1-2,TRBV7-8,TRBD1,-,TGTGCCAGCACCTCGACAGGGACTAACTATGGCTACACCTTC,CASTSTGTNYGYTF
TRBJ2-1,TRBV27,TRBD2,-,TGTGCCAGCAGTTTGTCGACTAGCGGGGGACCCTACAATGAGCAGTTCTTC,CASSLSTSGGPYNEQFF
TRBJ1-1,TRBV15,-,-,TGTGCCACCAGCAGAGGACTGTACACTGAAGCTTTCTTT,CATSRGLYTEAFF
TRBJ1-2,TRBV29-1,-,-,TGCAGCGTTGCGGGCGGGGCGCGAGGCTATGGCTACACCTTC,CSVAGGARGYGYTF
TRBJ2-5,TRBV7-2,TRBD1,-,TGTGCCAGCAGCTCTACCGGGACAGGGGGATTAGAGACCCAGTACTTC,CASSSTGTGGLETQYF
TRBJ2-1,TRBV10-3,TRBD1,-,TGTGCCATCAGGGACAGGGCGGTCTCTGAGCAGTTCTTC,CAIRDRAVSEQFF
TRBJ1-1,TRBV5-4,-,-,TGTGCCAGCAGCTTTCCGACAGGCGCGAACACTGAAGCTTTCTTT,CASSFPTGANTEAFF
TRBJ2-1,TRBV14,-,-,TGTGCCAGCAGCCAAGTAGAGACGGGGATAGGCTTCTTC,CASSQVETGIGFF
TRBJ1-1,TRBV2,-,-,TGTGCCAGCAGGAACAGACCCTACCAGGGGACTGAAGCTTTCTTT,CASRNRPYQGTEAFF
TRBJ1-2,TRBV5-1,TRBD1,-,TGCGCCAGCAGCTTACTCCAGGGGGAGGCTGGCTACACCTTC,CASSLLQGEAGYTF
TRBJ1-1,TRBV5-4,-,-,TGTGCCAGCAGCTTGACAGGGTTCAACACTGAAGCTTTCTTT,CASSLTGFNTEAFF
TRBJ2-1,TRBV5-4,-,-,TGTGCCAGCAGCTTTGACACTTACAATGAGCAGTTCTTC,CASSFDTYNEQFF
TRBJ1-6,TRBV7-8,TRBD1,-,TGTGCCAGCAGCTTAGCGTCATCAGGGGGTTTTTCACCCCTCCACTTT,CASSLASSGGFSPLHF
TRBJ2-7,TRBV4-2,TRBD2,-,TGTGCCAGCAGCCAATATAGCGGGGGGGCCTCCTACGAGCAGTACTTC,CASSQYSGGASYEQYF
TRBJ1-2,TRBV14,TRBD1,once,TGTGCCAGCAGCCCCGGGACAGGGTACGCTAACTATGGCTACACCTTC,CASSPGTGYANYGYTF
TRBJ2-3,TRBV5-1,TRBD2,-,TGCGCCAGCAGCCCGGGGCTAGCGGGGGTTGCAGATACGCAGTATTTT,CASSPGLAGVADTQYF
TRBJ1-5,TRBV10-3,TRBD1,-,TGTGCCATCAGCCCCACAGGGGGCCATAATCAGCCCCAGCATTTT,CAISPTGGHNQPQHF
TRBJ2-5,TRBV6-2/TRBV6-3,-,-,TGTGCCAGCAGTTACATCGGTCAAGAGACCCAGTACTTC,CASSYIGQETQYF
TRBJ2-6,TRBV6-5,-,-,TGTGCCAGCAAGGGGATCTCTGGGGCCAACGTCCTGACTTTC,CASKGISGANVLTF
TRBJ2-6,TRBV3-1/TRBV3-2,-,-,TGTGCCAGCAGCTCCACTGGGGCCAACGTCCTGACTTTC,CASSSTGANVLTF
TRBJ1-2,TRBV6-5,TRBD1,-,TGTGCCAGTCGGGACAGGTTTGGCTATGGCTACACCTTC,CASRDRFGYGYTF
TRBJ2-7,TRBV28,-,once,TGTGCCAGCAGTCTACAGGGTACGCACGAGCAGTACTTC,CASSLQGTHEQYF
TRBJ2-7,TRBV5-1,TRBD1,-,TGCGCCAGCAGCGTAAGACAGGGAGCCTACGAGCAGTACTTC,CASSVRQGAYEQYF
TRBJ2-5,TRBV4-1,TRBD2,-,TGCGCCAGCAGCCAAGAGGGCCTCCTAGCGGGGGGGATAGAGACCCAGTACTTC,CASSQEGLLAGGIETQYF
TRBJ2-2,TRBV25-1,-,-,TGTGCCAGCAGTGGTCAGGCCGGGGAGCTGTTTTTT,CASSGQAGELFF
TRBJ2-2,TRBV24-1,TRBD1,-,TGTGCCACCAGTGACCCCGGGACAGGGGTGACCGGGGAGCTGTTTTTT,CATSDPGTGVTGELFF
TRBJ1-5,TRBV6-2/TRBV6-3,TRBD1,-,TGTGCCAGCAGTCCGTTGGGCTCAGGGGGCGTAAATCAGCCCCAGCATTTT,CASSPLGSGGVNQPQHF
TRBJ1-5,TRBV10-3,-,-,TGTGCCATCAGTGAGTCAGTCGGGGTCCAGCCCCAGCATTTT,CAISESVGVQPQHF
TRBJ1-3,TRBV9,-,once,TGTGCCAGCAGCGTAGCTACAGGGCCTGGAAACACCATATATTTT,CASSVATGPGNTIYF
TRBJ2-6,TRBV7-8,-,-,TGTGCCAGCAGAGCGGGTGGCACTGGGGCCAACGTCCTGACTTTC,CASRAGGTGANVLTF
TRBJ2-1,TRBV3-1/TRBV3-2,TRBD2,-,TGTGCCAGCAGCCACCGGGGGGGCGGGCATGAGCAGTTCTTC,CASSHRGGGHEQFF
TRBJ1-1,TRBV6-5,-,-,TGTGCCAGCAGCCTCCCGCCAGGAGCTTTCTTT,CASSLPPGAFF
TRBJ2-5,TRBV12-3/TRBV12-4,-,-,TGTGCCAGCAGTTTCGGGGTCGGGGAGACCCAGTACTTC,CASSFGVGETQYF
TRBJ1-2,TRBV28,TRBD1,-,TGTGCCTTATCCCAAGGGGGCATCTATGGCTACACCTTC,CALSQGGIYGYTF